The 24 T cell receptor beta chains below all came from one sample that was sequenced in a study of CD8 T cells in ankylosing spondylitis. One entry per CDR3 protein results from TCRdb running MiXCR on the 5' RACE reads. The repertoire includes about 150,000 distinct CDR3 sequences, under 45% of them detected once, and around 15% sits in the top ten. Sample: synovial fluid, either unsorted or a sorted T cell fraction (not recorded which). These receptors were collected from a male donor with ankylosing spondylitis.

Written as DNA, the CDR3 is TGTGCCAGCAGTCCGAGACAGTTCTCTGGAAACACCATATATTTT. Translated, it gives CASSPRQFSGNTIYF. The chain couples TRBV12-3 or TRBV12-4 to TRBJ1-3; tentatively, D is TRBD1 (5 bases). With 5 bases removed from V and 0 bases from J, the gap between germline ends came to 11 bases. The length of the CDR3 is 15 residues.

This clonotype was seen repeatedly, ten times or more. The chain uses TRBV12-3 or TRBV12-4 and TRBJ2-2, with 8 bases lining up with TRBD1. The CDR3 is 17 amino acids. V shed 4 bases, J shed 3 bases, and the junction held 10 bases outside the gene matches. The CDR3 loop reads CASSYPSDRGDTGELFF. In DNA, the CDR3 is TGTGCCAGCAGTTACCCCTCCGACAGGGGCGACACCGGGGAGCTGTTTTTT.

This chain links TRBV12-3 or TRBV12-4 with TRBJ2-1, with 7 nucleotides matching TRBD1. With 4 bases clipped from V and 6 bases from J, the junction kept 9 bases outside the gene matches. The CDR3 runs 15 residues. CDR3 sequence reads: CASSSDSGQLNEQFF. The CDR3, as DNA: TGTGCCAGCAGTTCAGACTCGGGACAGCTCAATGAGCAGTTCTTC.

The chain joins TRBV28 to TRBJ2-2; no firm D call. V gave up 6 bases and J gave up 6 bases, with 14 bases separating them. The V gene's germline CDR1 is MDHEN and CDR2 SYDVKM. This CDR3 comprises 14 residues. DNA for the CDR3: TGTGCCAGCAGCCCCTGCAGGTTCGCCGGGGAGCTGTTTTTT. Protein product: CASSPCRFAGELFF.

The table lists this clonotype with a few counts. The genes are TRBV4-1 and TRBJ2-7; D may be TRBD1 (6 bases). The CDR3 runs 14 residues. CDR1 is MGHRA and CDR2 is YSYEKL in the germline V gene. V was pared by 3 bases and J by 3 bases, with 12 bases between. In DNA, the CDR3 is TGCGCCAGCAGCCACCTGACAGGATACTACGAGCAGTACTTC. This translates into CASSHLTGYYEQYF.

The J gene is TRBJ1-3, the V gene TRBV7-8, with D possibly TRBD1 on 6 matching bases. The CDR3 spans 15 residues. Looked up from germline, CDR1 is SGHVS and CDR2 is FQNEAQ. Trimming shortened V by 0 bases and J by 7 bases, and 13 bases separated the two germline ends. CDR3 in amino acids: CASSLAGRGRNTIYF. The CDR3, as DNA: TGTGCCAGCAGCTTAGCGGGCAGGGGCCGGAACACCATATATTTT.

This clonotype was picked up a small number of times. This chain's CDR3 is CASSLSESQWETQYF. The DNA for the CDR3 is TGTGCCAGCAGTTTATCGGAGTCCCAATGGGAGACCCAGTACTTC. The rearrangement uses TRBV6-5 and TRBJ2-5; D remains unclear. Germline CDR1 reads MNHEY; CDR2 reads SVGAGI. The CDR3 runs to 15 residues. Trimming removed 4 bases at V and 5 bases at J, with 17 bases between.

This clonotype has a handful of counts. The gene calls are TRBV7-9 and TRBJ2-1, with D perhaps TRBD2 (6 bases). V lost 3 bases, J lost 2 bases, and 11 bases lay in between. Germline CDR1 and CDR2: SEHNR and FQNEAQ (reference sequence). The CDR3 totals 15 residues. The CDR3 DNA follows: TGTGCCAGCAGCTTCCCGGGGGACCCCTACAATGAGCAGTTCTTC. This encodes CASSFPGDPYNEQFF.

J is TRBJ2-7 and V is TRBV21-1; no check of the table's D call, TRBD1, against the DNA was made. TRBV21-1 corresponds to a pseudogene. This CDR3 has 12 amino acids. CDR3 DNA: TGTGCCAGCAGCCCGGCGAGGGGACAGGGGGCGTTC. As protein: CASSPARGQGAF.

This clonotype was detected a few times. V and J are TRBV4-1 and TRBJ2-1; 8 nucleotides line up with TRBD2. Germline assignment: CDR1 MGHRA and CDR2 YSYEKL. The CDR3 is made up of 16 amino acids. V lost 8 bases and J lost 5; bases outside the gene matches: 14. CDR3 nucleotide sequence: TGCGCCAGCTCTTTTCTTGCGCTAGCGGGTAACAATGAGCAGTTCTTC. This gives the protein CASSFLALAGNNEQFF.

This clonotype was recorded a few times. The rearrangement links TRBV2 to TRBJ2-5; no definite D call. The CDR3 extends over 12 amino acids. In germline, CDR1 is SNHLY, CDR2 FYNNEI. Trimming shortened V by 3 bases and J by 5 bases, and 7 bases separated the two germline ends. Here the CDR3 reads CASSDWSETQYF. DNA for the CDR3: TGTGCCAGCAGTGACTGGTCTGAGACCCAGTACTTC. The full variable domain, in which reference TRBV2 and TRBJ2-5 provide the parts outside the CDR3, is EPEVTQTPSHQVTQMGQEVILRCVPISNHLYFYWYRQILGQKVEFLVSFYNNEISEKSEIFDDQFSVERPDGSNFTLKIRSTKLEDSAMYFCASSDWSETQYFGPGTRLLVL.

The chain carries TRBV13 and TRBJ1-3; 7 bases are a match to TRBD1. Per the germline V gene, CDR1 is PRHDT and CDR2 is FYEKMQ (reference sequence). V trimming: 6 bases; J trimming: 1 base; junction bases outside the gene matches: 3. The CDR3 is 14 amino acids. CDR3 nucleotides: TGTGCCAGCAGTCAGGGACAGTCTGGAAACACCATATATTTT. This gives the protein CASSQGQSGNTIYF.

This clonotype was picked up one time. The rearrangement joins TRBV27 to TRBJ1-1; no definite D call. Between the trimmed V and J ends, which lost 2 bases and 1 base, there was a span of 5 bases. Germline V gene sequence: CDR1 MNHEY, CDR2 SMNVEV (reference sequence). The CDR3 totals 13 residues. The DNA for the CDR3 is TGTGCCAGCAGTTTAAAGGGGAACACTGAAGCTTTCTTT. This codes for CASSLKGNTEAFF.

There are many counts of this clonotype. The rearrangement joins TRBV5-1 to TRBJ2-3; 9 bases match TRBD1. The germline gives CDR1 SGHRS, CDR2 YFSETQ. V lost 1 base to trimming and J lost 2 bases; unmatched junction nucleotides: 2. The CDR3 has 15 residues. CDR3 in DNA: TGCGCCAGCAGCTTGTGGGACAGGGCCACAGATACGCAGTATTTT. It yields the protein CASSLWDRATDTQYF.

This clonotype appeared a single time. The rearrangement joins TRBV19 to TRBJ2-1, with D unclear. This CDR3 comprises 11 residues. V shed 6 bases and J shed 4 bases, with 4 bases lying between them. The germline V gene encodes CDR1 LNHDA and CDR2 SQIVND (reference sequence). This CDR3 is CASRWYNEQFF. The CDR3 DNA sequence: TGTGCCAGTAGGTGGTACAATGAGCAGTTCTTC.

This chain joins TRBV27 and TRBJ1-5; D gene ambiguous. Germline V gives CDR1 MNHEY, CDR2 SMNVEV (reference sequence). The CDR3 loop spans 19 amino acids. The V gene lost 1 base and the J gene lost 5 bases, with 24 bases spanning the gap. The CDR3 sequence is CASSLWAPWGSEEDQPQHF. The CDR3 nucleotides are TGTGCCAGCAGTTTATGGGCACCCTGGGGTTCGGAGGAAGATCAGCCCCAGCATTTT.

The chain uses TRBV28 and TRBJ2-1; no firm D call. CDR3 length equals 13 residues. Deletions cut 3 bases from V and 5 bases from J, with 8 bases between. Germline V gene data show CDR1 as MDHEN and CDR2 as SYDVKM. The CDR3 is CASSFYVNNEQFF. In DNA, the CDR3 is TGTGCCAGCAGTTTCTACGTAAACAATGAGCAGTTCTTC.

The chain joins TRBV25-1 to TRBJ2-7; perhaps TRBD1 as D (6 bases). CDR1 and CDR2 from the germline V gene are MGHDK and SYGVNS. The V end lost 5 bases, the J end lost 4 bases, and 12 bases lay between the germline ends. The CDR3 length is 13 residues. The CDR3 sequence: CASSQGTTYEQYF. The DNA for the CDR3 is TGTGCCAGCAGTCAGGGGACAACTTACGAGCAGTACTTC.

The chain links TRBV6-2 or TRBV6-3 to TRBJ2-7; D perhaps matches TRBD2 (6 bases). Germline V gene data show CDR1 as MNHEY and CDR2 as SVGEGT. V lost 4 bases and J 3 bases, leaving 13 bases between the germline ends. The CDR3 is made up of 14 amino acids. CDR3 DNA: TGTGCCAGCAGTTTGGGACTGGCCTACTACGAGCAGTACTTC. Its protein product is CASSLGLAYYEQYF.

CDR3 amino acids: CASSARLFPNEQFF. The CDR3 nucleotides read TGTGCCAGCAGCGCCCGCCTCTTTCCCAATGAGCAGTTCTTC. This rearrangement joins TRBV13 to TRBJ2-1, with D hard to call. In germline, CDR1 is PRHDT, CDR2 FYEKMQ (reference sequence). The CDR3 contains 14 residues. V lost 5 bases to trimming and J lost 6 bases, with 14 bases between them.

The rearrangement joins TRBV19 to TRBJ2-7; 8 positions agree with TRBD1. After removal of 6 bases from V and 4 bases from J, the junction contained 5 bases not matched to a gene. The germline gives CDR1 LNHDA, CDR2 SQIVND (reference sequence). There are 13 residues in the CDR3. The CDR3 DNA reads TGTGCCAGTAGCGCCACAGGGGGTTACGAGCAGTACTTC. Residues: CASSATGGYEQYF.

This clonotype was counted only a few times. The J gene is TRBJ1-1, the V gene TRBV9; D remains ambiguous. The CDR3 is made up of 15 amino acids. V lost 0 bases, J lost 4 bases, and 13 bases lay in between. Germline V CDR1 and CDR2: SGDLS, YYNGEE. CDR3 region: CASSVEGIVSTEAFF. CDR3 coding DNA: TGTGCCAGCAGCGTAGAGGGCATTGTGTCCACTGAAGCTTTCTTT. Complete variable domain (other parts from reference TRBV9 and TRBJ1-1): DSGVTQTPKHLITATGQRVTLRCSPRSGDLSVYWYQQSLDQGLQFLIQYYNGEERAKGNILERFSAQQFPDLHSELNLSSLELGDSALYFCASSVEGIVSTEAFFGQGTRLTVV.

V usage is TRBV12-3 or TRBV12-4 and J usage is TRBJ1-1; D is undetermined. Trimming removed 3 bases at V and 1 base at J, with 15 bases between. The CDR3 has 16 amino acids. The CDR3 here is CASSLAVSEKNTEAFF. Written as DNA, the CDR3 is TGTGCCAGCAGTTTGGCTGTTTCAGAGAAGAACACTGAAGCTTTCTTT.

The chain uses TRBV6-2 or TRBV6-3 and TRBJ2-5; D gene uncertain. This CDR3 spans 13 amino acids. Germline-derived CDR1 and CDR2 are MNHEY and SVGEGT. With 2 bases removed from V and 6 bases from J, the gap between germline ends came to 10 bases. The CDR3 here is CASSYPVWKTQYF. DNA for the CDR3: TGTGCCAGCAGTTACCCCGTCTGGAAGACCCAGTACTTC.